This T cell receptor beta chain emerged from a study of blood T cell repertoires in COVID-19. Overall study: PBMCs, B-cell-depleted T cells, or T cells provided the cDNA or gDNA that made up the material.

The CDR3 spans 13 residues. V was clipped by 7 bases and J by 14 bases, with 18 bases between them. Germline V gene data show CDR1 as SNHLY and CDR2 as FYNNEI. TCRdb keeps only in-frame clones here, not all; method: immunoSEQ multiplex PCR. The data show approximately 150,000 clones, roughly four fifths seen once. The sample taken for sequencing was peripheral blood. The chain uses TRBV2 and TRBJ1-6; TRBD1 is a possible D gene (6 bases). This receptor was obtained from a human donor with acute or convalescent COVID-19. The donor label of this sample is uncertain. CDR3: CASILETGSSLHF. DNA of the CDR3: TGTGCCAGCATCTTAGAAACAGGGTCGTCCCTCCACTTT.